These T cell receptor beta chains were read from a single sample in a study of shared clonotypes between healthy human individuals. Some clones are missing from TCRdb's copy, which holds only in-frame ones; the method was immunoSEQ multiplex PCR. The table records about 1.1 million clones, around 82% of them present only once. The sequencing input was memory CD4+ T cells from PBMCs. These receptors were collected from a man aged 18 to 29 in good health. Some clones in this sample may be carry-over from other donors' samples. CDR3s include the opening cysteine and the closing phenylalanine or tryptophan. D genes are given only for firm matches. Rows may omit the clone size; those that give it use once, few, many or a size class.

>TRBJ2-1|few|-|TRBV7-3
CASSAQDDEQFF
TGTGCCAGCAGCGCCCAGGACGATGAGCAGTTCTTC
>TRBJ1-1|few|-|TRBV28
CASRRPFKTEAFF
TGTGCCAGCAGACGCCCCTTTAAAACTGAAGCTTTCTTT
>TRBJ2-1|-|TRBD1|TRBV6-5
CASSPSGTARNEQFF
TGTGCCAGCAGTCCCTCCGGGACAGCTCGGAATGAGCAGTTCTTC
>TRBJ2-2|many|-|TRBV4-1
CASSQSEAGRNTGELFF
TGCGCCAGCAGCCAAAGTGAGGCGGGACGGAACACCGGGGAGCTGTTTTTT
>TRBJ1-2|-|-|TRBV6-1
CASSEARAGRPYTF
TGTGCCAGCAGTGAAGCGCGGGCAGGTCGCCCCTACACCTTC
>TRBJ2-5|-|-|TRBV5-1
CASSRTHGETQYF
TGTGCCAGCAGCCGGACACATGGGGAGACCCAGTACTTC
>TRBJ2-3|-|-|TRBV4-3
CASSQEVAGSDTQYF
TGCGCCAGCAGCCAAGAGGTGGCAGGGTCAGATACGCAGTATTTT
>TRBJ2-1|once|-|TRBV28
CASSSTRIKQFF
TGTGCCAGCAGTTCGACTAGGATAAAGCAGTTCTTC
>TRBJ2-7|-|TRBD2|TRBV2
CASTKGLANHEQYF
TGTGCCAGCACCAAGGGACTAGCGAACCACGAGCAGTACTTC
>TRBJ1-4|once|TRBD1|TRBV5-3
CARSLYRGTNEKLFF
TGTGCCAGAAGCCTGTACAGGGGAACTAATGAAAAACTGTTTTTT
>TRBJ1-2|-|TRBD1|TRBV6-5
CASGLLTGYGYTF
TGTGCCAGCGGCCTACTGACAGGGTATGGCTACACCTTC
>TRBJ2-5|-|-|TRBV2
CASSGGGGGETQYF
TGTGCCAGCAGTGGAGGGGGTGGAGGGGAGACCCAGTACTTC
>TRBJ2-1|-|-|TRBV7-2
CASSPAPRPTRQFF
TGTGCCAGCAGCCCGGCCCCCAGACCCACACGGCAGTTCTTC
>TRBJ1-1|-|TRBD1|TRBV2
CASSEGDSTSEAFF
TGTGCCAGCAGTGAAGGGGACAGTACGTCTGAAGCTTTCTTT
>TRBJ1-3|-|-|TRBV9
CASSATGMEGNTIYF
TGTGCCAGCAGCGCTACAGGGATGGAAGGAAACACCATATATTTT
>TRBJ2-2|-|TRBD2|TRBV29-1
CSVKAGEAPNTGELFF
TGCAGCGTAAAAGCGGGAGAGGCCCCGAACACCGGGGAGCTGTTTTTT
>TRBJ1-3|few|-|TRBV21-1
CASSKIGPASGNTIYF
TGTGCCAGCAGCAAAATTGGGCCAGCCTCTGGAAACACCATATATTTT
>TRBJ2-3|-|TRBD2|TRBV4-2
CASSKVLAGTDTQYF
TGTGCCAGCAGCAAGGTACTAGCGGGCACAGATACGCAGTATTTT
>TRBJ1-2|few|-|TRBV6-5
CASSYSSGDYGYTF
TGTGCCAGCAGTTATTCTTCAGGGGATTATGGCTACACCTTC
>TRBJ1-1|-|-|TRBV11-3
CASSLDGRGGSTEAFF
TGTGCCAGCAGCTTAGACGGTAGGGGCGGGAGTACTGAAGCTTTCTTT
>TRBJ2-1|-|-|TRBV5-1
CASSLPSRNEQFF
TGCGCCAGCAGCTTGCCCAGTCGCAATGAGCAGTTCTTC
>TRBJ1-2|-|TRBD1|TRBV19
CASSTWDRGYGYTF
TGTGCCAGTAGTACATGGGACAGGGGATATGGCTACACCTTC
>TRBJ2-3|-|-|TRBV5-1
CASSLAARGLQGDTQYF
TGCGCCAGCAGCTTGGCGGCTAGGGGATTACAGGGAGATACGCAGTATTTT
>TRBJ2-5|-|-|TRBV6-1
CASRDLGTLKTQYF
TGTGCCAGCAGGGACCTTGGGACACTAAAGACCCAGTACTTC
>TRBJ2-7|-|TRBD2|TRBV4-1
CASSQAHWTSGYEQYF
TGCGCCAGCAGCCAAGCCCACTGGACTAGCGGATACGAGCAGTACTTC
>TRBJ2-5|-|-|TRBV14
CASSRLLYRETQYF
TGTGCCAGCAGCCGACTGTTATACCGAGAGACCCAGTACTTC
>TRBJ1-3|once|-|TRBV28
CASNVPGLGNTIYF
TGTGCCAGCAACGTACCGGGACTAGGAAACACCATATATTTT
>TRBJ2-2|-|-|TRBV19
CAINVGPSSTNTGELFF
TGTGCCATTAACGTGGGTCCTAGCTCAACAAACACCGGGGAGCTGTTTTTT
>TRBJ2-7|-|TRBD2|TRBV18
CASSKTSGSGLEQYF
TGTGCCAGCTCAAAAACTAGCGGGAGTGGCTTAGAGCAGTACTTC
>TRBJ2-1|-|TRBD2|TRBV29-1
CSVVTSGSNEQFF
TGCAGCGTTGTGACTAGCGGGAGTAATGAGCAGTTCTTC
>TRBJ1-1|few|TRBD1|TRBV5-1
CASSLRQGSTEAFF
TGCGCCAGCAGCTTAAGACAGGGAAGCACTGAAGCTTTCTTT
>TRBJ2-5|-|-|TRBV7-3
CASSFRTHQETQYF
TGTGCCAGCAGCTTTCGGACCCATCAAGAGACCCAGTACTTC
>TRBJ2-1|-|TRBD2|TRBV2
CASSGQREAEQFF
TGTGCCAGCAGTGGGCAGCGGGAGGCTGAGCAGTTCTTC
>TRBJ2-7|-|-|TRBV14
CASSQGMQAYEQYF
TGTGCCAGCAGCCAAGGGATGCAGGCCTACGAGCAGTACTTC
>TRBJ2-1|-|TRBD2|TRBV6-6
CASRRELYNEQFF
TGTGCCAGCAGGCGGGAGTTGTACAATGAGCAGTTCTTC
>TRBJ2-5|-|TRBD1|TRBV7-3
CASSPDRTGAQYF
TGTGCCAGCAGCCCGGACAGGACAGGGGCCCAGTACTTC
>TRBJ2-1|once|TRBD2|TRBV29-1
CSVGGGSSYNEQFF
TGCAGCGTTGGGGGAGGGAGCTCCTACAATGAGCAGTTCTTC